This TCR beta chain was retrieved from a study of shared clonotypes between healthy human individuals. TCRdb's copy holds only in-frame clones and misses some; the assay was immunoSEQ multiplex PCR. Among roughly 2.4 million clones listed, approximately 96% were seen once. The V and J ends lost 4 bases and 3 bases respectively, with 12 bases between them. CDR3 length: 14 residues. CDR1 is KGHSH and CDR2 is LQKENI in the germline V gene. The chain joins TRBV18 to TRBJ1-1, with D hard to call. This receptor was identified in a man aged 18 to 30 in good health. Sequencing was carried out using naive CD4+ T cells sorted from blood. The subset is: CD45RA+ positively selected. The CDR3 is CASSRGRTDTEAFF. The CDR3 DNA sequence: TGTGCCAGCTCACGCGGACGCACAGACACTGAAGCTTTCTTT. The full variable domain, in which reference TRBV18 and TRBJ1-1 provide the parts outside the CDR3, is NAGVMQNPRHLVRRRGQEARLRCSPMKGHSHVYWYRQLPEEGLKFMVYLQKENIIDESGMPKERFSAEFPKEGPSILRIQQVVRGDSAAYFCASSRGRTDTEAFFGQGTRLTVV.